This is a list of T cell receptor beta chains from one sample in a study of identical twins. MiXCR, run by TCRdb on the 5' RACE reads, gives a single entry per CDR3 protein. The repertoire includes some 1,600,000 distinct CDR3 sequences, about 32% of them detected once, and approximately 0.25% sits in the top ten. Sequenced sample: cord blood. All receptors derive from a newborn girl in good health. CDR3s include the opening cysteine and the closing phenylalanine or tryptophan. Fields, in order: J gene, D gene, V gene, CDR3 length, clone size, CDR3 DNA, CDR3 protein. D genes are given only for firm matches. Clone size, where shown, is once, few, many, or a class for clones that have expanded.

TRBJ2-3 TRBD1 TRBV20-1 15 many TGCAGTGCTGCCGGACAGGCATCTAGCACAGATACGCAGTATTTT CSAAGQASSTDTQYF
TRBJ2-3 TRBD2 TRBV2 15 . TGTGCCAGCGGATATAGGACTAGCGGGGGAGATACGCAGTATTTT CASGYRTSGGDTQYF
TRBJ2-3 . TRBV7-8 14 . TGTGCCAGCAGCTTAGCACAGCTACGACATACGCAGTATTTT CASSLAQLRHTQYF
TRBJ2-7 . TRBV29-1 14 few TGCAGCGTTGGATCAGGGGGGAGCTCCTACGAGCAGTACTTC CSVGSGGSSYEQYF
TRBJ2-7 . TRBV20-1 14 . TGCAGTGCTAGAGTTCCTACAGGGACCTACGAGCAGTACTTC CSARVPTGTYEQYF
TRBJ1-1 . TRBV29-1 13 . TGCAGCGTCCAGTACTCGATGAACACTGAAGCTTTCTTT CSVQYSMNTEAFF
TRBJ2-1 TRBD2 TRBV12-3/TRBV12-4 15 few TGTGCCAGCAGTACTAGCGGCCCTTCCTACAATGAGCAGTTCTTC CASSTSGPSYNEQFF
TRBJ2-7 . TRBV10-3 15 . TGTGCCATCAGTGAGGGGGACGGTAGCTCCTACGAGCAGTACTTC CAISEGDGSSYEQYF
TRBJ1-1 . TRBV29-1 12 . TGCAGCGTTCCAGGGATGAACACTGAAGCTTTCTTT CSVPGMNTEAFF
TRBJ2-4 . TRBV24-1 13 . TGTGCCACCAGTGACCCAACCTACAATGAGCAGTACTTC CATSDPTYNEQYF
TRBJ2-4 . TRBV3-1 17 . TGTGCCAGCAGCCAGACGGGCTTAGCCCACACCAAAAACATTCAGTACTTC CASSQTGLAHTKNIQYF
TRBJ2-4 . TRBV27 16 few TGTGCCAGCAGCTCCTTAAGGGGCTTAGCCAAAAACATTCAGTACTTC CASSSLRGLAKNIQYF
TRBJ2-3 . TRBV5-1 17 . TGCGCCAGCAGCTCGACCCGACAGGGGAGGGTTGGAGATACGCAGTATTTT CASSSTRQGRVGDTQYF
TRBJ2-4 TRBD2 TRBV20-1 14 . TGCAGTGCTCCCCGAGTGGGGGGGGAAAACATTCAGTACTTC CSAPRVGGENIQYF
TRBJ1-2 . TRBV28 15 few TGTGCCAGCAGTTTTCAGGGGCCCGACAACTATGGCTACACCTTC CASSFQGPDNYGYTF
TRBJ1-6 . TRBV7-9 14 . TGTGCCAGCAGCTTAATTTCGGGTGGTTCACCCCTCCACTTT CASSLISGGSPLHF
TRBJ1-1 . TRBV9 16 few TGTGCCAGCAGCGGACCGTCAAAGGGGATGAACACTGAAGCTTTCTTT CASSGPSKGMNTEAFF
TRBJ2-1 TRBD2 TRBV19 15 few TGTGCCACTACCCATGCGGGAGGTCGCTACAATGAGCAGTTCTTC CATTHAGGRYNEQFF
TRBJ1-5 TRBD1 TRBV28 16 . TGTGCCAGCAGGTCGACAGGGGGCCGATTAAATCAGCCCCAGCATTTT CASRSTGGRLNQPQHF
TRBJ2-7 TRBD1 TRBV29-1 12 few TGCAGCGGTACGGGACAGTTCTACGAGCAGTACTTC CSGTGQFYEQYF
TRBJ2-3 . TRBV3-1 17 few TGTGCCAGCAGCCAAGAGGGGGGACTCCCTCGGGCAGATACGCAGTATTTT CASSQEGGLPRADTQYF
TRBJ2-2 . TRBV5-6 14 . TGTGCCAGCAGCTTGAGGCTGAAGTTCGGGGAGCTGTTTTTT CASSLRLKFGELFF